A selection of T cell receptor beta chains follows, all from one sample in a study of blood T cell repertoires in COVID-19. Clones were read by immunoSEQ multiplex PCR, and TCRdb kept only the in-frame ones, dropping some. The table records 150,000 to 200,000 clones, about nine tenths of them present only once. What was sequenced was peripheral blood. These receptors were taken from a man in his sixties with acute or convalescent COVID-19. The CDR3 runs from the conserved cysteine through the conserved F or W. The D gene is left open where the match is weak. Rows may omit the clone size; those that give it use once, few, many or a size class.

size	D	V	J	CDR3	DNA
.	TRBD1	TRBV24-1	TRBJ2-7	CATSDRTGGYEQYF	TGTGCCACCAGTGACCGGACAGGGGGCTACGAGCAGTACTTC
.	TRBD1	TRBV4-3	TRBJ1-1	CASSQHDRGNTEAFF	TGCGCCAGCAGCCAGCATGACAGGGGGAACACTGAAGCTTTCTTT
.	.	TRBV3-1/TRBV3-2	TRBJ1-4	CASSQGSGKLFF	TGTGCCAGCAGCCAGGGGTCGGGGAAACTGTTTTTT
.	TRBD1	TRBV7-9	TRBJ2-7	CASSLNPGTGLYEQYF	TGTGCCAGCAGTCTGAATCCCGGGACAGGTTTATACGAGCAGTACTTC
.	.	TRBV24-1	TRBJ1-2	CATSPDGRAGGYTF	TGTGCCACCAGTCCTGATGGACGCGCGGGTGGCTACACCTTC
.	TRBD1	TRBV2	TRBJ1-6	CASSDGTGGSPLHF	TGTGCCAGCAGTGACGGGACAGGGGGCTCACCCCTCCACTTT
.	.	TRBV19	TRBJ2-7	CASSMTSFYEQYF	TGTGCCAGTAGTATGACAAGTTTCTACGAGCAGTACTTC
.	.	TRBV29-1	TRBJ2-4	CSVGSGTGNIQYF	.
.	.	TRBV4-2	TRBJ1-5	CASSQVQGSNQPQHF	TGTGCCAGCAGCCAAGTGCAGGGAAGCAATCAGCCCCAGCATTTT
.	.	TRBV3-1/TRBV3-2	TRBJ1-1	CASSRNRNTEAFF	TGTGCCAGCAGCCGGAACAGGAACACTGAAGCTTTCTTT
once	TRBD2	TRBV7-2	TRBJ2-3	CASSSSGTSPHTQYF	TGTGCCAGCAGCTCGTCCGGGACTAGCCCTCATACGCAGTATTTT
.	.	TRBV18	TRBJ1-1	CASSPGIRSNTEAFF	TGTGCCAGCTCACCAGGAATCAGGTCGAACACTGAAGCTTTCTTT